This entry lists 30 T cell receptor beta chains sequenced from one sample in a study of identical twins. TCRdb itself ran the 5' RACE reads through MiXCR, one entry per CDR3 protein. This table holds about 900,000 distinct CDR3 sequences, 12% found once. These sequences were also reported in another study, on yellow fever vaccine responses in identical twins.

The sequencing sample was made of PBMCs. The receptors here all came from a woman younger than 35 in good health.

This clonotype turned up a few times. This chain uses TRBV7-6 with TRBJ1-5; a weak D match, TRBD1 (5 bases). The V end was cut by 5 bases, the J end by 5 bases, with 10 bases between. The CDR3 sequence is 13 residues long. Germline CDR1 is SGHVS and CDR2 is FNYEAQ. CDR3 region: CASSLDNHQPQHF. In DNA form, the CDR3 reads TGTGCCAGCAGCCTGGACAACCATCAGCCCCAGCATTTT. Full variable domain (outside the CDR3, taken from reference TRBV7-6 and TRBJ1-5): GAGVSQSPRYKVTKRGQDVALRCDPISGHVSLYWYRQALGQGPEFLTYFNYEAQQDKSGLPNDRFSAERPEGSISTLTIQRTEQRDSAMYRCASSLDNHQPQHFGDGTRLSIL.

This clonotype was counted a few times. This chain's CDR3 is CASRLLGQNTEAFF. CDR3 nucleotide sequence: TGTGCCAGCAGGTTACTGGGACAGAACACTGAAGCTTTCTTT. The chain has TRBV6-5 and TRBJ1-1; TRBD1 is a possible D gene (6 bases). In germline, CDR1 is MNHEY, CDR2 SVGAGI. Trimming left V 6 bases short and J 1 base short, with 12 bases between. The CDR3 covers 14 residues.

This clonotype turned up a few times. This rearrangement joins TRBV3-1 to TRBJ1-2; 8 bases are shared with TRBD1. The CDR3 length is 15 residues. J gave up 7 bases and V 4 bases, and 11 bases lay outside the gene matches. CDR1 LGHDT and CDR2 YNNKEL come from the germline V gene (reference sequence). The CDR3 loop reads CASSPPSGGALGYTF. CDR3 sequence (DNA): TGTGCCAGCAGCCCTCCGTCAGGGGGCGCGCTTGGCTACACCTTC.

The V call is TRBV6-5, the J call TRBJ1-2; D uncertain. The germline V and J ends were trimmed by 0 bases and 8 bases, with 13 bases remaining between them. CDR1 and CDR2 from the germline V gene are MNHEY and SVGAGI. This CDR3 has 14 amino acids. CDR3 loop: CASSYSAAGAGYTF. CDR3 DNA sequence: TGTGCCAGCAGTTACTCTGCGGCAGGTGCCGGCTACACCTTC.

The V gene is TRBV29-1, the J gene TRBJ2-1; no clear D gene. Trimming took 7 bases from V and 6 from J, leaving 16 bases between them. The CDR3 consists of 13 residues. Looked up from germline, CDR1 is SQVTM and CDR2 is ANQGSEA. This CDR3 is CSAVLPPLNEQFF. CDR3 in DNA: TGCAGCGCCGTTCTGCCTCCCCTCAATGAGCAGTTCTTC.

This clonotype turned up a few times. The chain couples TRBV2 to TRBJ2-1; no clear D gene. V dropped 8 bases and J dropped 9 bases, with 17 bases sitting between them. The CDR3 length is 13 residues. Germline assignment: CDR1 SNHLY and CDR2 FYNNEI. CDR3 loop: CASLSQIFSEQFF. CDR3 sequence (DNA): TGTGCCAGCTTATCACAAATATTCAGTGAGCAGTTCTTC. Full variable domain (rest looked up from reference TRBV2 and TRBJ2-1): EPEVTQTPSHQVTQMGQEVILRCVPISNHLYFYWYRQILGQKVEFLVSFYNNEISEKSEIFDDQFSVERPDGSNFTLKIRSTKLEDSAMYFCASLSQIFSEQFFGPGTRLTVL.

The CDR3 loop reads CASSHFPQDTQYF. The DNA for the CDR3 is TGTGCCAGCAGCCATTTTCCACAAGATACGCAGTATTTT. The chain is built from TRBV14 and TRBJ2-3; D gene ambiguous. The CDR3 consists of 13 residues. V dropped 3 bases and J dropped 5 bases, with 9 bases sitting between them. CDR1 and CDR2 from the germline V gene are SGHDN and FVKESK.

V usage is TRBV19 and J usage is TRBJ2-1, with TRBD1 as a possible D gene (5 bases). CDR1 is LNHDA, CDR2 SQIVND, per germline (reference sequence). The ends were cut back, 4 bases at V and 1 base at J, with 14 bases in the middle. The CDR3 spans 16 residues. DNA of the CDR3: TGTGCCAGTAGTACTCAGGGATATTGGTCCTACAATGAGCAGTTCTTC. Translated, it gives CASSTQGYWSYNEQFF.

This clonotype occurred many times. The chain joins TRBV4-1 to TRBJ1-6; no definite D call. The length of the CDR3 is 14 residues. Germline V gene sequence: CDR1 MGHRA, CDR2 YSYEKL. V gave up 5 bases and J gave up 6 bases, with 11 bases separating them. The CDR3 DNA sequence: TGCGCCAGCAGCGAGTCATACAGTAATTCACCCCTCCACTTT. It encodes CASSESYSNSPLHF.

This clonotype was counted ten times or more. V is TRBV7-2 and J is TRBJ1-5; tentatively, D is TRBD1 (6 bases). Germline lookup yields CDR1 SGHTA and CDR2 FQGNSA. Trimming took off 1 base at V and 3 bases at J, with 10 bases between the two ends. This CDR3 has 15 amino acids. CDR3 coding DNA: TGTGCCAGCAGCTTAGTCGGACAGTTCAATCAGCCCCAGCATTTT. Translated, it gives CASSLVGQFNQPQHF.

This clonotype showed up just a few times. The V and J genes are TRBV6-1 and TRBJ2-5; 12 bases fit TRBD2. V shed 5 bases, J shed 1 base, and the junction held 5 bases outside the gene matches. There are 16 residues in the CDR3. CDR1 is MNHNS and CDR2 is SASEGT in the germline V gene. CDR3 sequence reads: CASSPRTSGIQETQYF. DNA of the CDR3: TGTGCCAGCAGTCCAAGGACTAGCGGGATCCAAGAGACCCAGTACTTC.

This clonotype was detected ten times or more. This rearrangement joins TRBV11-2 to TRBJ2-3; possible D gene TRBD2, 5 bases. Trimming stripped 3 bases from V and 4 bases from J, with 8 bases between. Germline V CDR1 and CDR2: SGHAT, FQNNGV. CDR3 length: 13 residues. CDR3 sequence (DNA): TGTGCCAGCAGCTTTGCGGGCTCAGATACGCAGTATTTT. Its protein is CASSFAGSDTQYF.

The gene calls are TRBV6-1 and TRBJ1-5; 7 bases line up with TRBD1. Germline CDR1 reads MNHNS; CDR2 reads SASEGT. The CDR3 is 14 residues long. Unmatched junction bases numbered 8, after V lost 5 bases and J lost 7 bases. The CDR3 reads CASSRQGFRQPQHF. CDR3 DNA sequence: TGTGCCAGCAGTAGACAGGGTTTCCGCCAGCCCCAGCATTTT.

The sample holds a few counts of this clonotype. This chain joins TRBV10-1 and TRBJ2-2; 7 bases fit TRBD2. The CDR3 has 16 residues. J lost 2 bases, V lost 4 bases, and 7 bases had no gene match. CDR1 and CDR2 from the germline V gene are WNHNN and SYGVQD (reference sequence). Written as DNA, the CDR3 is TGCGCCAGCAGTGCCAGCGGGGCGATCAACACCGGGGAGCTGTTTTTT. This codes for CASSASGAINTGELFF.

This clonotype showed up just a few times. The chain combines TRBV2 with TRBJ1-3, with D hard to call. The V gene's germline CDR1 is SNHLY and CDR2 FYNNEI. The CDR3 contains 14 residues. The V and J ends lost 4 bases and 2 bases respectively, with 9 bases between them. CDR3 DNA: TGTGCCAGCAGTGTCAAAGATACTGGAAACACCATATATTTT. Encoded protein: CASSVKDTGNTIYF.

The chain uses TRBV4-1 and TRBJ2-3; D possibly corresponds to TRBD2 (6 bases). V lost 3 bases and J 0 bases, leaving 13 bases between the germline ends. Germline V lookup: CDR1 MGHRA, CDR2 YSYEKL. The CDR3 extends over 16 amino acids. DNA for the CDR3: TGCGCCAGCAGCCAGGGGACTTCCGCCAGCACAGATACGCAGTATTTT. It yields the protein CASSQGTSASTDTQYF.

V usage is TRBV28 and J usage is TRBJ2-7; a weak D match, TRBD1 (6 bases). V dropped 8 bases and J dropped 0 bases, with 14 bases sitting between them. The V gene's germline CDR1 is MDHEN and CDR2 SYDVKM. The CDR3 consists of 14 residues. The CDR3: CASGTGSSSYEQYV. The CDR3 DNA reads TGTGCCAGCGGAACAGGGTCGAGCTCCTACGAGCAGTACGTC.

This clonotype has a handful of counts. This chain links TRBV4-1 with TRBJ2-7; possibly TRBD2 for D (5 bases). Deletions cut 0 bases from V and 3 bases from J, with 15 bases between. Per germline, CDR1 MGHRA and CDR2 YSYEKL. CDR3 length: 16 residues. The CDR3 nucleotides are TGCGCCAGCAGCCAAGATCGGTCCAGCGGTAACTACGAGCAGTACTTC. This codes for CASSQDRSSGNYEQYF.

This clonotype showed up just a few times. This chain joins TRBV11-2 and TRBJ2-3, with 8 nucleotides matching TRBD1. The CDR3 has 15 residues. In germline, CDR1 is SGHAT, CDR2 FQNNGV. V trimming: 4 bases; J trimming: 4 bases; junction bases outside the gene matches: 7. The CDR3, as DNA: TGTGCCAGCAGCTCCGCAGGGGGCGCGGCAGATACGCAGTATTTT. Translating gives CASSSAGGAADTQYF.

This clonotype was seen repeatedly, ten times or more. This rearrangement joins TRBV6-2 or TRBV6-3 to TRBJ2-3; D tentatively reads TRBD1 or TRBD2 (5 bases each). Per germline, CDR1 MNHEY and CDR2 SVGEGT. V lost 7 bases and J lost 2, with 13 bases in between. The CDR3 loop spans 14 amino acids. In nucleotides, the CDR3 is TGTGCCAGCATCTTGGGGGAACACACAGATACGCAGTATTTT. Encoded protein: CASILGEHTDTQYF.

The CDR3 sequence is CASSETAGLNNEQFF. The CDR3 nucleotides are TGTGCCAGCAGTGAAACAGCGGGACTCAACAATGAGCAGTTCTTC. The chain has TRBV2 and TRBJ2-1; TRBD2 matches 7 bases. J was trimmed by 5 bases and V by 2 bases; bases with no gene match: 6. Germline CDR1 reads SNHLY; CDR2 reads FYNNEI. The CDR3 consists of 15 residues.

The V call is TRBV29-1, the J call TRBJ2-6, with 10 positions matching TRBD1. The CDR3 extends over 16 amino acids. Germline V CDR1 and CDR2: SQVTM, ANQGSEA. V shed 6 bases, J shed 2 bases, and the junction held 7 bases outside the gene matches. The CDR3 loop is CSVRQGARTGANVLTF. The CDR3 DNA is TGCAGCGTGCGACAGGGGGCTAGGACTGGGGCCAACGTCCTGACTTTC.

V and J are TRBV7-8 and TRBJ2-7; 9 nucleotides agree with TRBD1. V shed 5 bases and J 3 bases; nucleotides not matched to a gene: 11. Germline loops: CDR1 SGHVS, CDR2 FQNEAQ. The CDR3 has 16 amino acids. The CDR3 sequence: CASSQDRRTGVYEQYF. The CDR3 region has the DNA TGTGCCAGCAGCCAAGACCGTCGGACAGGGGTCTACGAGCAGTACTTC.

This clonotype was seen only a few times. The chain uses TRBV7-2 and TRBJ1-2; TRBD1 is a possible D gene (6 bases). The germline gives CDR1 SGHTA, CDR2 FQGNSA. Trimming stripped 5 bases from V and 8 bases from J, with 15 bases between. This CDR3 region has 13 residues. This CDR3 reads CASSKTGAGGYTF. As DNA, the CDR3 is TGTGCCAGCAGCAAAACGGGGGCTGGAGGCTACACCTTC.

The rearrangement joins TRBV12-5 to TRBJ2-2, with D possibly TRBD2 on 5 matching bases. The V and J ends lost 7 bases and 8 bases respectively, with 17 bases between them. Germline V gene lookup returns CDR1 LGHNT and CDR2 FRNRAP. The CDR3 loop spans 14 amino acids. DNA for the CDR3: TGTGCTAGTGAGAGTCGGGGAAGATTGGGGGAGCTGTTTTTT. This encodes CASESRGRLGELFF.

The gene calls are TRBV14 and TRBJ2-7, with 7 bases identical to TRBD2. Per germline, CDR1 SGHDN and CDR2 FVKESK. V trimming: 1 base; J trimming: 3 bases; junction bases outside the gene matches: 12. The CDR3 contains 17 residues. This chain's CDR3 is CASSQAGTKNVIYEQYF. The DNA for the CDR3 is TGTGCCAGCAGCCAAGCAGGGACTAAAAATGTTATCTACGAGCAGTACTTC.

The V and J genes are TRBV19 and TRBJ2-1; 7 nucleotides line up with TRBD1. Germline CDR1 and CDR2: LNHDA and SQIVND (reference sequence). CDR3 length: 14 residues. Germline trimming cut 8 bases from V and 5 bases from J; bases unmatched to any gene: 9. The CDR3 is CASGKTGSDNEQFF. The CDR3 region has the DNA TGTGCCAGTGGAAAGACAGGGTCGGACAATGAGCAGTTCTTC.

Many counts were recorded for this clonotype. The chain couples TRBV5-1 to TRBJ1-1, with D possibly TRBD1 on 6 matching bases. Germline CDR1 SGHRS, CDR2 YFSETQ. Trimming took off 1 base at V and 6 bases at J, with 10 bases between the two ends. The CDR3 spans 13 residues. The CDR3 nucleotides are TGCGCCAGCAGCTTGTTGGACAGTTCTGAAGCTTTCTTT. Its protein is CASSLLDSSEAFF.

This clonotype has at least ten counts. This rearrangement joins TRBV7-9 to TRBJ1-2, with D possibly TRBD1 on 5 matching bases. The CDR3 consists of 14 residues. CDR1 is SEHNR and CDR2 is FQNEAQ in the germline V gene (reference sequence). V was trimmed by 4 bases and J by 12 bases, leaving 21 bases between them. The CDR3 DNA sequence: TGTGCCAGCAGCTCCGCCGGGACGCGGAATGTTAACACCTTC. Its protein is CASSSAGTRNVNTF.

This clonotype has a handful of counts. The chain couples TRBV3-1 to TRBJ2-6, with D possibly being TRBD2 (6 bases). The CDR3 has 18 residues. The germline CDR1 and CDR2 sequences are LGHDT and YNNKEL (reference sequence). V dropped 4 bases and J dropped 0 bases, with 16 bases sitting between them. CDR3 in amino acids: CASSPGYSGFSGANVLTF. CDR3 bases: TGTGCCAGCAGCCCCGGATATAGCGGTTTCTCTGGGGCCAACGTCCTGACTTTC.